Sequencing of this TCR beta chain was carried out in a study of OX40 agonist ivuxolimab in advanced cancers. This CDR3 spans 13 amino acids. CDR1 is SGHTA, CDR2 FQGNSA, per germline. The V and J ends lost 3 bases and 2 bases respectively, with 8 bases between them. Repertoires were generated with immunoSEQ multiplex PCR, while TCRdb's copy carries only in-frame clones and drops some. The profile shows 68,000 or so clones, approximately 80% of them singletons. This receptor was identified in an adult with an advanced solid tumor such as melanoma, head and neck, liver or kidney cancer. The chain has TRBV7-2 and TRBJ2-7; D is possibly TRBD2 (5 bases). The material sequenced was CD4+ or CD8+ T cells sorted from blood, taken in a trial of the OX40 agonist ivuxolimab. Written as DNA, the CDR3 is TGTGCCAGCAGCTTCGGGGAAACCTACGAGCAGTACTTC. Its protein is CASSFGETYEQYF. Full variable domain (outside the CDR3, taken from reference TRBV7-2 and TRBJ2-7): GAGVSQSPSNKVTEKGKDVELRCDPISGHTALYWYRQSLGQGLEFLIYFQGNSAPDKSGLPSDRFSAERTGGSVSTLTIQRTQQEDSAVYLCASSFGETYEQYFGPGTRLTVT.